The entry that follows covers one TCR beta chain sequence. The data belong to a study of shared clonotypes between healthy human individuals. CDR1 is SGHTA, CDR2 FQGNSA, per germline. This CDR3 region has 15 residues. Trimming took off 0 bases at V and 2 bases at J, with 10 bases between the two ends. Data came from immunoSEQ multiplex PCR; TCRdb stores just in-frame clones and leaves some out. The sample consists of about 1.5 million clones, 95% to 97% of them appearing once. This chain joins TRBV7-2 and TRBJ1-2; D gene uncertain. Input material: naive CD4+ T cells sorted from blood. Subset described: CD45RA+ positively selected. The TCR was taken from a man under 40 in good health. The CDR3 spells CASSLADTRNYGYTF. The CDR3 coding sequence is TGTGCCAGCAGCTTAGCCGATACACGGAACTATGGCTACACCTTC.